The T cell receptor beta chain under discussion was sequenced for a study of OX40 agonist ivuxolimab in advanced cancers. The protocol was immunoSEQ multiplex PCR, while the TCRdb copy is restricted to in-frame clones and leaves out a portion. The table has roughly 53,000 clones, roughly three quarters seen once. The CDR3 contains 14 residues. Germline V CDR1 and CDR2: SGHTA, FQGNSA. V lost 6 bases, J lost 3 bases, and 12 bases lay in between. The sequence was collected from an adult with an advanced solid tumor such as melanoma, head and neck, liver or kidney cancer. This chain uses TRBV7-2 with TRBJ1-5; no clear D. The sample here was CD4+ or CD8+ T cells sorted from blood, taken in a trial of the OX40 agonist ivuxolimab. As DNA, the CDR3 is TGTGCCAGCAGGTACAACGGGGTCAATCAGCCCCAGCATTTT. As protein: CASRYNGVNQPQHF.